Each of the 5 T cell receptor beta chains below was sequenced from the same sample in a study of T cell changes during pregnancy in multiple sclerosis. Using immunoSEQ multiplex PCR, the repertoire was profiled, and TCRdb retains in-frame clones only, with some absent. The table shows roughly 47,000 clones, with nearly 90% occurring only once. This material consisted of CD4+ T cells from peripheral blood mononuclear cells, taken after pregnancy. These receptor sequences come from a female donor with multiple sclerosis, enrolled in a pregnancy study.

The genes are TRBV30 and TRBJ2-5; D gene uncertain. Germline values: CDR1 GTSNPN, CDR2 SVGIG (reference sequence). Trimming took 0 bases from V and 3 from J, leaving 8 bases between them. This CDR3 is 13 amino acids long. This CDR3 is CAWSVADKETQYF. Here the CDR3 DNA reads TGTGCCTGGAGTGTGGCAGATAAAGAGACCCAGTACTTC.

The chain is built from TRBV4-1 and TRBJ2-3, with D maybe TRBD2 (5 bases). V lost 0 bases to trimming and J lost 8 bases, with 9 bases between them. Looked up from germline, CDR1 is MGHRA and CDR2 is YSYEKL. The length of the CDR3 is 13 residues. CDR3 coding DNA: TGCGCCAGCAGCCAAGATGGAGAGGGTACGCAGTATTTT. This gives the protein CASSQDGEGTQYF.

This clone occurred a few times. The V and J genes are TRBV27 and TRBJ1-2; D is uncertain. The CDR3 contains 11 residues. V dropped 3 bases and J dropped 6 bases, with 5 bases sitting between them. Germline CDR1 and CDR2: MNHEY and SMNVEV (reference sequence). CDR3 in amino acids: CASSFGNGYTF. CDR3 sequence (DNA): TGTGCCAGCAGTTTCGGTAATGGCTACACCTTC.

The CDR3 loop reads CASSLTLSSGANVLTF. In DNA form, the CDR3 reads TGCGCCAGCAGCTTAACCCTAAGCTCTGGGGCCAACGTCCTGACTTTC. The chain is built from TRBV5-1 and TRBJ2-6; unclear D gene. Germline V gene data show CDR1 as SGHRS and CDR2 as YFSETQ. The CDR3 consists of 16 residues. Trimming stripped 2 bases from V and 0 bases from J, with 9 bases between.

The rearrangement links TRBV9 to TRBJ2-3; the D gene is possibly TRBD2 (6 bases). Germline V gives CDR1 SGDLS, CDR2 YYNGEE. Trimming took 3 bases from V and 3 from J, leaving 17 bases between them. The CDR3 runs 16 residues. CDR3 protein: CASSARDFRVTDTQYF. Written as DNA, the CDR3 is TGTGCCAGCAGCGCCCGGGACTTCCGAGTGACAGATACGCAGTATTTT.